The clone carrying this T cell receptor beta chain was detected only once. Its matching antigen is unknown. Germline-derived CDR1 and CDR2 are GTSNPN and SVGIG (reference sequence). This CDR3 has 14 amino acids. The V and J ends lost 4 bases and 5 bases respectively, with 14 bases between them. The entry originates in a study of cytomegalovirus exposure and HLA in healthy donors. Study-level information: Within the Caucasian-associated ancestry cluster were about 81% of the 398 genotyped donors. General study results and limits: Some V segments, TRBV6-2 and TRBV6-3 among them, were indistinguishable and were therefore excluded. CMV serostatus stood as the only immune exposure information on hand.

PCR involved 60 Vbeta and 13 Jbeta primers. The assay was immunoSEQ multiplex PCR, and TCRdb's table has in-frame clones only and misses some. The data contain more than 70,000 clones, about 71% of them singletons. Input material: PBMCs. This chain uses TRBV30 with TRBJ1-4; D ambiguous. The origin of this receptor is a woman between 50 and 59 years old in good health and CMV-seropositive. CDR3 loop: CAWTSLGRNEKLFF. Written as DNA, the CDR3 is TGTGCCTGGACTTCTCTGGGCCGAAATGAAAAACTGTTTTTT.